The 31 T cell receptor beta chains reported below all come from one sample, sequenced in a study of T cells in Graves' hyperthyroidism and ophthalmopathy. RNA transcripts served as the template for amplifying TCR beta CDR3 regions. TCR CDR3 regions were first amplified by RT-PCR with HTBI primers. TCRdb processed the multiplex PCR reads anew with MiXCR; each CDR3 protein has one entry. The sample carries hundreds of thousands of distinct CDR3 sequences, around 22% recorded once. Sample: blood. The source is a young woman with Graves' ophthalmopathy.

The chain has TRBV12-3 or TRBV12-4 and TRBJ1-2; 7 nucleotides agree with TRBD1. The ends lost 6 bases at V and 8 bases at J; junction bases unmatched: 9. The CDR3 is 13 amino acids. DNA of the CDR3: TGTGCCAGCAGCCTAGACAGGGTACTGGGCTACACCTTC. It specifies CASSLDRVLGYTF.

V usage is TRBV3-1 and J usage is TRBJ2-7; D is perhaps TRBD1 or TRBD2 (5 bases each). V dropped 0 bases and J dropped 7 bases, with 19 bases sitting between them. There are 16 residues in the CDR3. In germline, CDR1 is LGHDT, CDR2 YNNKEL (reference sequence). CDR3 coding DNA: TGTGCCAGCAGCCAAGATGTCGGGGCCCCTAATGGAGAGCAGTACTTC. Amino acid sequence: CASSQDVGAPNGEQYF.

This chain uses TRBV9 with TRBJ2-7, with a tentative D call TRBD1 (6 bases). The V and J ends lost 3 bases and 3 bases respectively, with 16 bases between them. This CDR3 has 15 residues. The germline gives CDR1 SGDLS, CDR2 YYNGEE. Here the CDR3 reads CASSAGWDTIYEQYF. Written as DNA, the CDR3 is TGTGCCAGCAGCGCAGGGTGGGACACGATCTACGAGCAGTACTTC.

This clonotype was picked up a small number of times. This chain links TRBV20-1 with TRBJ2-2; 10 bases are a match to TRBD1. The germline CDR1 and CDR2 sequences are DFQATT and SNEGSKA (reference sequence). V dropped 0 bases and J dropped 2; count of bases not matched to a gene: 9. The CDR3 extends over 18 amino acids. The DNA of the CDR3 is TGCAGTGCTAGAGACCCGGCGGGGACAGGGGTAAACACCGGGGAGCTGTTTTTT. Its protein product is CSARDPAGTGVNTGELFF.

This clonotype was detected many times. V gene TRBV19 combines with J gene TRBJ2-2, with a weak D call TRBD2 (5 bases). Deletions cut 7 bases from V and 4 bases from J, with 13 bases between. The CDR3 length is 14 residues. Germline V gives CDR1 LNHDA, CDR2 SQIVND (reference sequence). This chain's CDR3 is CASIGAVVTGELFF. The CDR3 bases are TGTGCCAGTATTGGAGCGGTGGTCACCGGGGAGCTGTTTTTT.

This clonotype was counted many times. The J gene is TRBJ2-7, the V gene TRBV7-8; D possibly corresponds to TRBD1 (6 bases). Germline values: CDR1 SGHVS, CDR2 FQNEAQ. V shed 6 bases and J shed 6 bases, with 21 bases lying between them. This CDR3 spans 15 amino acids. For the CDR3, the DNA is TGTGCCAGCAGTTTGACAGGAAGGGGTACTACCGAGCAGTACTTC. It codes for CASSLTGRGTTEQYF.

This clonotype was detected ten times or more. The chain has TRBV5-1 and TRBJ1-2; a possible D gene is TRBD1 (5 bases). Germline V gene data show CDR1 as SGHRS and CDR2 as YFSETQ. V was trimmed by 0 bases and J by 8 bases, leaving 11 bases between them. The CDR3 contains 13 residues. The CDR3 loop is CASSLARVDGYTF. CDR3 sequence (DNA): TGCGCCAGCAGCTTGGCCAGGGTAGACGGCTACACCTTC.

This clonotype was seen at least ten times. The CDR3: CASSLRRYSNQPQHF. The DNA of the CDR3 is TGTGCCAGCAGCTTGCGACGGTATAGCAATCAGCCCCAGCATTTT. This chain uses TRBV5-6 with TRBJ1-5; D is unresolved. CDR1 is SGHDT, CDR2 YYEEEE, per germline. V was clipped by 1 base and J by 0 bases, with 8 bases between them. The CDR3 length is 15 residues.

This sequence joins TRBV6-2 or TRBV6-3 and TRBJ2-2; D possibly corresponds to TRBD2 (6 bases). The V and J ends lost 7 bases and 1 base respectively, with 16 bases between them. CDR1 and CDR2 from the germline V gene are MNHEY and SVGEGT. This CDR3 contains 16 residues. For the CDR3, the DNA is TGTGCCAGCACCCAGTGGGGAGGAGTGAACACCGGGGAGCTGTTTTTT. Its protein product is CASTQWGGVNTGELFF.

This clonotype was counted a few times. CDR3 DNA: TGTGCCAGCAGCTTGAGACAGGGGGCGGTCGAGACCCAGTACTTC. It translates to CASSLRQGAVETQYF. This sequence joins TRBV13 and TRBJ2-5, with TRBD1 identical over 10 bases. The germline gives CDR1 PRHDT, CDR2 FYEKMQ (reference sequence). The CDR3 is 15 residues long. J was trimmed by 5 bases and V by 3 bases; bases with no gene match: 6.

This clonotype was seen only a few times. V gene TRBV4-1 combines with J gene TRBJ1-2, with D perhaps matching TRBD1 (5 bases). V shed 1 base and J shed 3 bases, with 12 bases lying between them. Germline V lookup: CDR1 MGHRA, CDR2 YSYEKL. The CDR3 runs 15 residues. CDR3 loop: CASSQAIGDYYGYTF. The DNA of the CDR3 is TGCGCCAGCAGCCAAGCCATAGGGGACTACTATGGCTACACCTTC.

V usage is TRBV11-2 and J usage is TRBJ2-7; no clear D gene. The CDR3 is 13 residues long. V lost 5 bases to trimming and J lost 5 bases, with 13 bases between them. Germline V gene data show CDR1 as SGHAT and CDR2 as FQNNGV. CDR3 in DNA: TGTGCCAGCAGCCAGACAATTGTCAACGAGCAGTACTTC. Residues: CASSQTIVNEQYF.

The chain couples TRBV28 to TRBJ1-1; D is unresolved. V lost 5 bases and J lost 0, with 16 bases in between. CDR3 length: 16 amino acids. From germline, CDR1 is MDHEN and CDR2 SYDVKM. The CDR3 DNA reads TGTGCCAGCAGTCCGACCCTAGGGAATGTGAACACTGAAGCTTTCTTT. This translates into CASSPTLGNVNTEAFF.

This clonotype was found many times. CDR3 in amino acids: CALPSQGSVGYTF. Written as DNA, the CDR3 is TGTGCCCTCCCCTCACAGGGAAGTGTTGGCTACACCTTC. The genes are TRBV2 and TRBJ1-2; D is possibly TRBD1 (6 bases). Germline lookup yields CDR1 SNHLY and CDR2 FYNNEI. The CDR3 is made up of 13 amino acids. Trimming stripped 11 bases from V and 7 bases from J, with 20 bases between.

This clonotype was found many times. The gene calls are TRBV10-1 and TRBJ1-1; D remains unclear. Germline CDR1 WNHNN, CDR2 SYGVQD (reference sequence). Trimming removed 6 bases at V and 1 base at J, with 15 bases between. The CDR3 sequence is 15 residues long. Here the CDR3 reads CASSRGRHQNTEAFF. The CDR3 DNA reads as TGCGCCAGCAGCCGCGGGAGACACCAGAACACTGAAGCTTTCTTT.

This clonotype was seen only a few times. The V call is TRBV6-1, the J call TRBJ1-2; unclear D gene. The CDR3 covers 13 residues. Trimming removed 2 bases from V and 8 bases from J, with 12 bases in between. CDR1 and CDR2 from the germline V gene are MNHNS and SASEGT. The chain's CDR3 is CASSEMRAWGYTF. CDR3 in DNA: TGTGCCAGCAGTGAAATGAGGGCTTGGGGCTACACCTTC.

At least ten counts were recorded for this clonotype. The CDR3 sequence is CSVASSRETQYF. Written as DNA, the CDR3 is TGCAGCGTTGCGTCTTCAAGGGAGACCCAGTACTTC. The J gene is TRBJ2-5, the V gene TRBV29-1; D is ambiguous. Germline assignment: CDR1 SQVTM and CDR2 ANQGSEA. V lost 4 bases, J lost 5 bases, and 11 bases lay in between. This CDR3 spans 12 amino acids.

This clonotype was seen at least ten times. This rearrangement joins TRBV7-2 to TRBJ2-5; possibly TRBD2 for D (6 bases). The germline V gene has CDR1 SGHTA and CDR2 FQGNSA. V was clipped by 5 bases and J by 4 bases, with 14 bases between them. CDR3 length: 14 amino acids. The CDR3: CASSLSSVGETQYF. CDR3 DNA sequence: TGTGCCAGCAGCCTCTCTAGCGTAGGAGAGACCCAGTACTTC.

The chain is built from TRBV7-2 and TRBJ2-7; 8 bases map to TRBD2. This CDR3 region has 15 residues. Trimming at V came to 5 bases and at J to 1 base, leaving 7 bases not matched to a gene. CDR1 is SGHTA, CDR2 FQGNSA, per germline. CDR3 region: CASSILAAWSYEQYF. CDR3 in DNA: TGTGCCAGCAGCATACTAGCGGCTTGGTCCTACGAGCAGTACTTC.

This sequence joins TRBV12-3 or TRBV12-4 and TRBJ2-7; 10 bases agree with TRBD2. V trimming: 5 bases; J trimming: 6 bases; junction bases outside the gene matches: 10. This CDR3 contains 15 residues. The CDR3 here is CASSGSVAGGGEQYF. CDR3 nucleotides: TGTGCCAGCAGTGGTTCTGTAGCGGGAGGAGGCGAGCAGTACTTC.

This clonotype was picked up many times. The gene calls are TRBV7-9 and TRBJ2-5, with TRBD1 matching 8 bases. This CDR3 comprises 15 residues. Trimming took 2 bases from V and 5 from J; bases not matched to a gene: 7. CDR1 and CDR2 (germline): SEHNR, FQNEAQ (reference sequence). The CDR3 here is CASSLTQGASETQYF. CDR3 nucleotide sequence: TGTGCCAGCAGCTTAACGCAGGGGGCTTCGGAGACCCAGTACTTC.

This clonotype showed up many times. The CDR3 loop reads CASSVGQGDQPQHF. The CDR3 nucleotides read TGTGCCAGCAGCGTAGGACAGGGGGATCAGCCCCAGCATTTT. The rearrangement joins TRBV9 to TRBJ1-5; 9 bases fit TRBD1. Germline lookup yields CDR1 SGDLS and CDR2 YYNGEE. The CDR3 length is 14 residues. The trim removed 0 bases at V and 5 bases at J, leaving 0 bases unmatched.

This clonotype was observed many times. J is TRBJ2-7 and V is TRBV11-2, with a tentative D call TRBD1 (6 bases). CDR1 and CDR2 (germline): SGHAT, FQNNGV. The V and J ends lost 6 bases and 0 bases respectively, with 12 bases between them. The CDR3 contains 14 residues. DNA for the CDR3: TGTGCCAGCAGACCGGGACACAGCTCCTACGAGCAGTACTTC. It encodes CASRPGHSSYEQYF.

Only a few counts were recorded for this clonotype. V usage is TRBV20-1 and J usage is TRBJ2-5; TRBD1 matches at 8 bases. Unmatched junction bases numbered 8, after V lost 6 bases and J lost 5 bases. The germline CDR1 and CDR2 sequences are DFQATT and SNEGSKA (reference sequence). CDR3 length: 13 amino acids. Here the CDR3 reads CSASGQGYETQYF. CDR3 coding DNA: TGCAGTGCCAGTGGACAGGGCTACGAGACCCAGTACTTC.

The sample holds many counts of this clonotype. The rearrangement links TRBV28 to TRBJ2-6; 7 bases map to TRBD1. Germline loops: CDR1 MDHEN, CDR2 SYDVKM. V shed 4 bases, J shed 0 bases, and the junction held 6 bases outside the gene matches. The CDR3 runs 17 residues. CDR3 sequence (DNA): TGTGCCAGCAGTTGGACAGGCTCGTCCTCTGGGGCCAACGTCCTGACTTTC. It translates to CASSWTGSSSGANVLTF.

This clonotype appeared many times. This may be a read error, as it is one base from a much larger clone. The chain joins TRBV24-1 to TRBJ2-5, with D possibly TRBD1 on 5 matching bases. The CDR3 totals 15 residues. The germline V and J ends were trimmed by 5 bases and 0 bases, with 12 bases remaining between them. Germline CDR1 KGHDR, CDR2 SFDVKD. CDR3 sequence: CATSVSQEYQETQYF. The CDR3 DNA is TGTGCCACCAGTGTCTCACAGGAGTACCAAGAGACCCAGTACTTC.

This clonotype was seen more than once but under ten times. The gene calls are TRBV30 and TRBJ1-2; D possibly corresponds to TRBD1 (5 bases). Germline assignment: CDR1 GTSNPN and CDR2 SVGIG (reference sequence). This CDR3 is 13 amino acids long. V shed 0 bases and J shed 1 base, with 6 bases lying between them. The CDR3 region is CAWSVDNNYGYTF. In nucleotides, the CDR3 is TGTGCCTGGAGTGTGGACAATAACTATGGCTACACCTTC.

This clonotype was picked up many times. The junction departs from germline at one end; a sequencing error may be responsible. The chain recombines TRBV29-1 with TRBJ1-2, with unresolved D. Germline V lookup: CDR1 SQVTM, CDR2 ANQGSEA. The CDR3 consists of 13 residues. CDR3 in DNA: TGCAGCGTTAAAGAGGACGCCAACTATGGCTACACCTTC. Translation: CSVKEDANYGYTF.

V usage is TRBV2 and J usage is TRBJ1-1, with 8 bases aligning to TRBD1. Germline CDR1 and CDR2: SNHLY and FYNNEI. V lost 7 bases and J lost 5; bases outside the gene matches: 6. CDR3 length: 13 residues. For the CDR3, the DNA is TGTGCCAGCAAGGACAGGGCGGGTACTGAAGCTTTCTTT. Its translation: CASKDRAGTEAFF.

This clonotype has at least ten counts. This chain joins TRBV5-4 and TRBJ1-5; TRBD1 matches 8 bases. V lost 3 bases to trimming and J lost 1 base; unmatched junction nucleotides: 3. This CDR3 is 15 amino acids long. Germline V gene lookup returns CDR1 SGHNT and CDR2 YYREEE (reference sequence). CDR3 coding DNA: TGTGCCAGCAGCTATCAGGGGGCCAGCAATCAGCCCCAGCATTTT. It encodes CASSYQGASNQPQHF.

This clonotype was observed many times. This sequence joins TRBV18 and TRBJ1-1; D is ambiguous. Germline V gives CDR1 KGHSH, CDR2 LQKENI. Trimming removed 6 bases from V and 6 bases from J, with 14 bases in between. The CDR3 covers 13 residues. The CDR3, as DNA: TGTGCCAGCTCCCCTATGCCCTACCCTGAAGCTTTCTTT. It is translated as CASSPMPYPEAFF. The entire variable domain, with the rest obtained from reference TRBV18 and TRBJ1-1, is as follows: NAGVMQNPRHLVRRRGQEARLRCSPMKGHSHVYWYRQLPEEGLKFMVYLQKENIIDESGMPKERFSAEFPKEGPSILRIQQVVRGDSAAYFCASSPMPYPEAFFGQGTRLTVV.